This T cell receptor beta chain was found in a study of T-cell reconstitution after alpha-beta-depleted transplantation in children. Notes on the study in general: It was newly produced T cells that mostly accounted for T-cell counts and diversity one year after transplant. There were some patients whose high TCRbeta diversity at day 60 came from surviving recipient T cells and thymic progenitors. Alpha-beta T cells about two months after transplant reportedly derived from several hundred expanded graft clones.

In its sample, this clonotype was seen a few times. Its specificity is not known. It was with unique molecular identifiers that the TCRbeta library was prepared. TCRdb called the PCR reads again in MiXCR, with one record for every CDR3 protein. The table includes 610,000 or so distinct CDR3 sequences, 27% detected once. V lost 6 bases, J lost 0 bases, and 4 bases stayed unmatched. The CDR3 is made up of 15 amino acids. The chain uses TRBV12-3 or TRBV12-4 and TRBJ2-2, with 7 nucleotides matching TRBD1. The source material was PBMCs, sampled before TCRalphabeta/CD19-depleted stem cell transplant. The source is a boy under two years old with Wiskott-Aldrich syndrome, due to receive a stem cell transplant. CDR3 nucleotide sequence: TGTGCCAGCAGCAAAAGGGGGCCGAACACCGGGGAGCTGTTTTTT. Protein product: CASSKRGPNTGELFF.